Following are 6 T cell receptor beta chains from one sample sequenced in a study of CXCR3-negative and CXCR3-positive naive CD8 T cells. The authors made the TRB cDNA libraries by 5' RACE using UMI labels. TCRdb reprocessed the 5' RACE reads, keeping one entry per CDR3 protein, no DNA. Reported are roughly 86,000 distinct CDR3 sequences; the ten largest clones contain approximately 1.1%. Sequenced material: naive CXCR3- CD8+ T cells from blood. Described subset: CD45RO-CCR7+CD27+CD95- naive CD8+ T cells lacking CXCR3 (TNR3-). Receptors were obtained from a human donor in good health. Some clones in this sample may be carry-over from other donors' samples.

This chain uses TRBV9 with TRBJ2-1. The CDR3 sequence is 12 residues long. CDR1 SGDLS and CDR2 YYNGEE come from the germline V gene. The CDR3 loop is CASSRTYNEQFF.

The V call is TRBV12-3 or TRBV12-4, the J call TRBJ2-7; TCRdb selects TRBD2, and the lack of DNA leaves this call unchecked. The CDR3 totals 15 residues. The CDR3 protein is CASSLGQGGTYEQYF.

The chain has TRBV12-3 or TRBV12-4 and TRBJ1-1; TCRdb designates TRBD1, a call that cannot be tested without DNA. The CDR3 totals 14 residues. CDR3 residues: CASSFQGMNTEAFF.

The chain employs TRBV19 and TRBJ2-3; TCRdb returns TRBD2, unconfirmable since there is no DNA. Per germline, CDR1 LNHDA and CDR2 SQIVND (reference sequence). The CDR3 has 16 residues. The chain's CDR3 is CASSIGAGGYTDTQYF. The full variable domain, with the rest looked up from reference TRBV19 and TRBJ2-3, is DGGITQSPKYLFRKEGQNVTLSCEQNLNHDAMYWYRQDPGQGLRLIYYSQIVNDFQKGDIAEGYSVSREKKESFPLTVTSAQKNPTAFYLCASSIGAGGYTDTQYFGPGTRLTVL.

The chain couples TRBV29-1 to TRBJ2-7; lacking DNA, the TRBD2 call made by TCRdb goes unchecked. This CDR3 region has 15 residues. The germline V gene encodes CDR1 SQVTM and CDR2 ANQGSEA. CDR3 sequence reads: CSVRGVGGDSCEQYF.

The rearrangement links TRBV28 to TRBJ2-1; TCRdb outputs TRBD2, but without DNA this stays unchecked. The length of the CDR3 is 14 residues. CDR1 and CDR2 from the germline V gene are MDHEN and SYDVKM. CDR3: CASSGTRLLGEQFF. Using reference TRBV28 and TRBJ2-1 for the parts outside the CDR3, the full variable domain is DVKVTQSSRYLVKRTGEKVFLECVQDMDHENMFWYRQDPGLGLRLIYFSYDVKMKEKGDIPEGYSVSREKKERFSLILESASTNQTSMYLCASSGTRLLGEQFFGPGTRLTVL.